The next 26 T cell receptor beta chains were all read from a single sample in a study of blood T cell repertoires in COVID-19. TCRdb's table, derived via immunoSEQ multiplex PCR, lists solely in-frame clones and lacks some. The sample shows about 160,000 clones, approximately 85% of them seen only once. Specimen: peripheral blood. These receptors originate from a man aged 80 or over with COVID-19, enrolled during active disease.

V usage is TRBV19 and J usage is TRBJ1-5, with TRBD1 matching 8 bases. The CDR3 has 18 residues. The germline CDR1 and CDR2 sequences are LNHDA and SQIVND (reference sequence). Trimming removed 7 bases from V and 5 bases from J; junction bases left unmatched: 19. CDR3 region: CASKNWRQGAGGDQPQHF. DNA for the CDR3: TGTGCCAGTAAGAATTGGCGGCAGGGGGCAGGAGGGGATCAGCCCCAGCATTTT.

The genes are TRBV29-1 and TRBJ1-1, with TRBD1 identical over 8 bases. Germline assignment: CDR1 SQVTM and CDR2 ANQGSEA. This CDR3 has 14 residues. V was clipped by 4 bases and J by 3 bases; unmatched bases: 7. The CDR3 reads CSVGRTGRDTEAFF. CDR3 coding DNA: TGCAGCGTTGGCCGGACAGGGCGTGACACTGAAGCTTTCTTT.

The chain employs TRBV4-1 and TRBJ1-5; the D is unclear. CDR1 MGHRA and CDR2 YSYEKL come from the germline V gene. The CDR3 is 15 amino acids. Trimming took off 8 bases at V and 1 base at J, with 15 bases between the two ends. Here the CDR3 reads CASLPVEWSNQPQHF. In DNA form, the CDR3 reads TGCGCCAGCCTCCCCGTCGAGTGGAGCAATCAGCCCCAGCATTTT.

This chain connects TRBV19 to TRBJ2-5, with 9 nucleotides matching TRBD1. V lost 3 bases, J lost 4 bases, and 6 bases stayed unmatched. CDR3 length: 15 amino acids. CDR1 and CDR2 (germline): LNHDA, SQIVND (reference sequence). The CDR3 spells CASSIRSTGGETQYF. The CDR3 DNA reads TGTGCCAGTAGTATCCGATCGACAGGGGGAGAGACCCAGTACTTC.

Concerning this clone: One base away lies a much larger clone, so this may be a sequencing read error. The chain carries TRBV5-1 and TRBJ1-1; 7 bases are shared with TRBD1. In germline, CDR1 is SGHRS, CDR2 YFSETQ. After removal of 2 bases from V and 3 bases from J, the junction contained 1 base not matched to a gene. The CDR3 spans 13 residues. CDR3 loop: CASSFTGDTEAFF. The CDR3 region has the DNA TGCGCCAGCAGCTTTACAGGGGACACTGAAGCTTTCTTT.

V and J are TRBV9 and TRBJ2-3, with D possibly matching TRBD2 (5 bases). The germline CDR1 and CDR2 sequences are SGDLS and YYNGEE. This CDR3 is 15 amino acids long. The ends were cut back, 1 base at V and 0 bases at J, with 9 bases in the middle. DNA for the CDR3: TGTGCCAGCAGCGTAACCGGGGTGAGCACAGATACGCAGTATTTT. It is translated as CASSVTGVSTDTQYF.

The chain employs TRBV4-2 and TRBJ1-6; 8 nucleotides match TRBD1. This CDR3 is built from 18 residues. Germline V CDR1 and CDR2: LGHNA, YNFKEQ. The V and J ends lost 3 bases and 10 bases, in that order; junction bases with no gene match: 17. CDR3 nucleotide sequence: TGTGCCAGCAGCCACCTAGGACAGGGAGGAAGGGATAGCTCACCCCTCCACTTT. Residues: CASSHLGQGGRDSSPLHF.

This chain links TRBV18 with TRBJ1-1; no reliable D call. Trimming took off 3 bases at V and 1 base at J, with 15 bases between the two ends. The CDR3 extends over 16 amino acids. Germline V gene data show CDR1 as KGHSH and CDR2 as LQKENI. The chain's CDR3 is CASSPSRSMGNTEAFF. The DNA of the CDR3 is TGTGCCAGCTCACCTTCCAGGTCGATGGGGAACACTGAAGCTTTCTTT.

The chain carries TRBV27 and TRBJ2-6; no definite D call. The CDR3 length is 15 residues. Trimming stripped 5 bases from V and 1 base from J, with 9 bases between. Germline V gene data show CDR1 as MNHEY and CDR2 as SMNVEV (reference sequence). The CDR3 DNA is TGTGCCAGCAGTATAACAGTATCTGGGGCCAACGTCCTGACTTTC. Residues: CASSITVSGANVLTF.

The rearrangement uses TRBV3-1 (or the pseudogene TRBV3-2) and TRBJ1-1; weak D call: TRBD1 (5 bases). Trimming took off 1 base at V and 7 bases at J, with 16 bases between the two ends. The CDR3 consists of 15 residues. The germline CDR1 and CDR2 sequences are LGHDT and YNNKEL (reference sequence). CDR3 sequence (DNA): TGTGCCAGCAGCCAAGGCTCCAGGGCGATGGGTGAAGCTTTCTTT. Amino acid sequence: CASSQGSRAMGEAFF.

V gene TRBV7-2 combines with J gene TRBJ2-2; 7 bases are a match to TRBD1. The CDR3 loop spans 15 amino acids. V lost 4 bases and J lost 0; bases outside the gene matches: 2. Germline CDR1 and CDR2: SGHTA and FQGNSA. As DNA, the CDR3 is TGTGCCAGCAGCTCACAGGGGACGAACACCGGGGAGCTGTTTTTT. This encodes CASSSQGTNTGELFF.

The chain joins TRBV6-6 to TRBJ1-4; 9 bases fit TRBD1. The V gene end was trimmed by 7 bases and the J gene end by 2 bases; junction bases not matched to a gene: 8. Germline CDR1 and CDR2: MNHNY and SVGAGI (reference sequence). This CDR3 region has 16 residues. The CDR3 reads CASNHRGQRTNEKLFF. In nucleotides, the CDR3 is TGTGCCAGCAACCACAGGGGGCAGAGGACTAATGAAAAACTGTTTTTT.

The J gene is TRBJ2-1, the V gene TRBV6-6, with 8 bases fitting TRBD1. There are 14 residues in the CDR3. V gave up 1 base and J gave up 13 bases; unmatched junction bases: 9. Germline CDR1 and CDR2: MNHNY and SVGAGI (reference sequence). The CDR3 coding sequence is TGTGCCAGCAGTTACTATCGCACACAGGGGGACCAGTTCTTC. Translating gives CASSYYRTQGDQFF.

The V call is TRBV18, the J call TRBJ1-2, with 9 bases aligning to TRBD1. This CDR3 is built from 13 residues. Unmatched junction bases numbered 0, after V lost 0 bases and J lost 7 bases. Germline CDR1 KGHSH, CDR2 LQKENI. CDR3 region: CASSPPGQGGYTF. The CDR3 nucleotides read TGTGCCAGCTCACCACCGGGACAGGGTGGCTACACCTTC.

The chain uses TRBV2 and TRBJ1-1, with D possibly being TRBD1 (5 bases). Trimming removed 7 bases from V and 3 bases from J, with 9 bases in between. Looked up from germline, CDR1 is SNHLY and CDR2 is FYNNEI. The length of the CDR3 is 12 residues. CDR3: CASTRDYTEAFF. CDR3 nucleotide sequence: TGTGCCAGCACGAGGGACTACACTGAAGCTTTCTTT.

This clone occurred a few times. The CDR3 DNA follows: TGTGCCAGTAGTCTCCGACAGGGTTCCGGGGGGCAGTACTTC. This encodes CASSLRQGSGGQYF. The chain employs TRBV19 and TRBJ2-7, with a tentative D call TRBD1 (7 bases). Germline V lookup: CDR1 LNHDA, CDR2 SQIVND (reference sequence). V lost 5 bases, J lost 9 bases, and 20 bases lay in between. The CDR3 sequence is 14 residues long.

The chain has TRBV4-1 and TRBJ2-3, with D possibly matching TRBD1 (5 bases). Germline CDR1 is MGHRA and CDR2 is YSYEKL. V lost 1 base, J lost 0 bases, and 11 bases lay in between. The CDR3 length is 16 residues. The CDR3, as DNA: TGCGCCAGCAGCCAAGGTTGGACAACTAGCACAGATACGCAGTATTTT. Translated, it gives CASSQGWTTSTDTQYF.

CDR3 region: CASSARQNTEAFF. In nucleotides, the CDR3 is TGTGCCAGCAGCGCTCGACAGAACACTGAAGCTTTCTTT. The chain couples TRBV5-4 to TRBJ1-1; D remains ambiguous. Trimming took off 4 bases at V and 1 base at J, with 8 bases between the two ends. The germline CDR1 and CDR2 sequences are SGHNT and YYREEE (reference sequence). This CDR3 has 13 residues. The whole variable domain, filled in from reference TRBV5-4 and TRBJ1-1, reads ETGVTQSPTHLIKTRGQQVTLRCSSQSGHNTVSWYQQALGQGPQFIFQYYREEENGRGNFPPRFSGLQFPNYSSELNVNALELDDSALYLCASSARQNTEAFFGQGTRLTVV.

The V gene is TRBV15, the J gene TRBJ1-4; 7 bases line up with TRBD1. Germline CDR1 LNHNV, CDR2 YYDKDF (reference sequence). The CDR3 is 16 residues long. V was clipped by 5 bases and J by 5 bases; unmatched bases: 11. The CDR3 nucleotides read TGTGCCACCAGCGGAGGGGCCGGACAGGCCAATGAAAAACTGTTTTTT. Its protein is CATSGGAGQANEKLFF.

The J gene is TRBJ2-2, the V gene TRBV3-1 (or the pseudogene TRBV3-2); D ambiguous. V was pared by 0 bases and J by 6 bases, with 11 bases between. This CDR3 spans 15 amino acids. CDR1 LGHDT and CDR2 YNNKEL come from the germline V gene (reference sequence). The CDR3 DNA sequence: TGTGCCAGCAGCCAAGATCTTCCAGGTCCCGGGGAGCTGTTTTTT. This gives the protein CASSQDLPGPGELFF.

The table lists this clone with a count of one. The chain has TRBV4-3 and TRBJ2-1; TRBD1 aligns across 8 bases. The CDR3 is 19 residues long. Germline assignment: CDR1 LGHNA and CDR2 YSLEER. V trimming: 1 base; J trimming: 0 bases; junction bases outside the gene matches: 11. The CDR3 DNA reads TGCGCCAGCAGCCAAGCGGTCGGACAGGGTAAGGGCTCCTACAATGAGCAGTTCTTC. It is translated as CASSQAVGQGKGSYNEQFF.

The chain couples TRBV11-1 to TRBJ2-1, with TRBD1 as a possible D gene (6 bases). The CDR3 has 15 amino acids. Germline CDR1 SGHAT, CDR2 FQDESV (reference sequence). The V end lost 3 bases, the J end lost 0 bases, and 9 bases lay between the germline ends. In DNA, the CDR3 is TGTGCCAGCAGCTTTACAGGGAGCTCCTACAATGAGCAGTTCTTC. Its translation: CASSFTGSSYNEQFF.

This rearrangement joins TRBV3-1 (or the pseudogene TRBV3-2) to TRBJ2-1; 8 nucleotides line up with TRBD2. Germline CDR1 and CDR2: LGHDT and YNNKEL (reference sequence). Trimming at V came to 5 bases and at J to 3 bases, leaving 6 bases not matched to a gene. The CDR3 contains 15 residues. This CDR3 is CASSFGLASYNEQFF. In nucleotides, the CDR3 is TGTGCCAGCAGCTTCGGACTAGCTAGCTACAATGAGCAGTTCTTC.

The CDR3 spells CASSSRTDSTDTQYF. The CDR3 coding sequence is TGCGCCAGCAGCTCCCGGACAGACTCCACAGATACGCAGTATTTT. The chain is built from TRBV5-1 and TRBJ2-3, with a tentative D call TRBD1 (6 bases). V lost 3 bases and J 2 bases, leaving 13 bases between the germline ends. In germline, CDR1 is SGHRS, CDR2 YFSETQ. The CDR3 is 15 residues long.

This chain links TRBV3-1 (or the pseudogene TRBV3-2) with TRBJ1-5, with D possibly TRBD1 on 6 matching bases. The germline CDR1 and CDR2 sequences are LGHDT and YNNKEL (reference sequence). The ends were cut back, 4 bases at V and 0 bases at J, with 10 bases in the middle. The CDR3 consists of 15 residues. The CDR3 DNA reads TGTGCCAGCAGCCTAGGGGGTATTAGCAATCAGCCCCAGCATTTT. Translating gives CASSLGGISNQPQHF.

As DNA, the CDR3 is TGTGCCAGCAGTTACTCGAGCAGGGGGGTTGAGCCCCAGCATTTT. Amino acid sequence: CASSYSSRGVEPQHF. V gene TRBV6-5 combines with J gene TRBJ1-5, with 7 bases fitting TRBD1. This CDR3 has 15 amino acids. Trimming removed 0 bases from V and 8 bases from J; junction bases left unmatched: 7. CDR1 and CDR2 from the germline V gene are MNHEY and SVGAGI.